Given below is one T cell receptor (beta chain) in context. This clonotype was seen ten or more times. Its antigen specificity is not known. Qualities for individual bases were not recorded, and no much larger clone is one base off. The source of the sample is a study of Graves' ophthalmopathy and Graves' hyperthyroidism (dated by TCRdb to the late 2010s). In terms of the full investigation: Peripheral blood was collected at initial diagnosis, before any treatment. T-cell repertoires of thyroid tissue and blood were compared in about six hyperthyroidism patients. The study used signatures of the TCR beta repertoire to tell Graves' ophthalmopathy apart from Graves' hyperthyroidism and to predict which patients would progress to ophthalmopathy. The roughly 91 discovery patients were randomly divided into training and test sets at a 7:3 ratio. Once sampling was done, hyperthyroidism patients were given methimazole at a starting dose of 30 mg daily, while ophthalmopathy patients were given high-dose intravenous methylprednisolone. In total, around 130 blood samples were TCR-sequenced: around 42 ophthalmopathy, some 80 hyperthyroidism and some 17 hyperthyroidism-to-ophthalmopathy patients. An independent validation cohort was composed of some 19 hyperthyroidism patients and around 15 patients who later progressed from hyperthyroidism to ophthalmopathy. A discovery set of 95 to 100 patients (approximately 45 ophthalmopathy, 55 to 60 stable hyperthyroidism) was enrolled to explore V-J signatures distinguishing ophthalmopathy from hyperthyroidism.

The germline V gene gives CDR1 as SQVTM and CDR2 as ANQGSEA. From cysteine to phenylalanine, the CDR3 is 13 amino acids long. Just the 39-base CDR3 DNA is kept, in frame starting at base 1. V drops 7 bases and J drops 0 bases, leaving 12 bases in between. Patients with ophthalmopathy had moderately to severely active disease, with a Clinical Activity Score of 3 or more, a NOSPECS grade of 4 or more, and a disease duration of less than 3 months. Patients with other autoimmune diseases, uncontrolled infections, pregnancy or lactation were excluded. Diagnosis was based on clinical symptoms, serum thyroxine, TRAb, thyroid ultrasound and orbital computed tomography. Ficoll-Paque density gradient centrifugation was used to isolate PBMCs from around 10 ml of fresh peripheral blood. Trizol reagent was used to extract the total RNA, and its quality was then checked on an Agilent 2100 Bioanalyzer. General findings and caveats noted by the study authors: In cross-validation, the 13-signature model distinguished ophthalmopathy from stable hyperthyroidism with 87.88% sensitivity and 81.08% specificity, while in the test set the corresponding values were approximately 80% and 75%. Sample size was not statistically predetermined, and group allocation was not concealed from the investigators. Most expanded thyroid clonotypes with a frequency above 0.001 also appeared in blood, which suggests that blood repertoires may reflect the immune response in the thyroid. In validation, the model predicted ophthalmopathy progression with 70.59% sensitivity and less than 80% specificity; roughly 12 predicted patients were CT-confirmed with GO in a median of approximately 6.2 months.

For repertoire sequencing, TCR beta CDR3 regions were amplified from RNA transcripts. The first round was an RT-PCR using HTBI primers with the Qiagen OneStep RT-PCR kit, and this first round was followed by a second-round multiplex PCR, then size selection and purification. Libraries were sequenced on an Illumina HiSeq2000 using paired-end 100 bp reads. Per the original workflow: SOAPnuke was used to process the reads, throwing out any read that had adapters, had uncalled bases, had a mean Phred below 15, or lacked an exact constant-primer or identifier match. High-quality paired reads were merged with COPE v1.2.5. Each unique nucleotide sequence was treated as a clonotype, and MiTCR v1.1 was used to align the clonotypes to the IMGT TRB V, D and J references. The analysis was limited to V-J combinations with a frequency above 0.0001, which together covered around 99% of the repertoires. A TCR clonal expansion and chaos score per V-J combination was defined as the ratio of F50 clonal expansion to chaos observed in the TCRdist matrix. Welch's t-statistics and random forest were used to reduce features to about a dozen V-J combinations, which were fed into a naive Bayes classifier. Thyroid-blood repertoire similarity was quantified with the Morisita-Horn index. Clones were called with MiXCR by TCRdb after fastp trimmed the public reads at Q25, and only in-frame beta chains were retained. Every CDR3 protein is listed once, alongside the most common genes and DNA of its rows. TCRdb's processing, not the study's, gives the V and J calls here. Here the sample has roughly 170,000 distinct CDR3 sequences; 30% to 45% occur a single time. The ten largest account for nearly 9% of the sample.

This clonotype was sampled from a man aged 25 to 40 with Graves' ophthalmopathy. Donor details come from another sample of the same person, matched by shared clones. The chain links TRBV29-1 with TRBJ1-1; TRBD1 is perhaps the D gene, given 5 matching bases. Sequenced sample: peripheral blood. The CDR3 protein sequence reads: CSATGHLNTEAFF. The DNA sequence follows: TGCAGCGCTACCGGACACTTGAACACTGAAGCTTTCTTT.